The 13 T cell receptor beta chains presented below share a single source sample, sequenced in a study of radiotherapy plus CTLA-4 blockade in lung cancer. Here immunoSEQ multiplex PCR was the method, and the copy in TCRdb shows in-frame clones only, minus some. The sample has more than 90,000 clones; around 88% are singletons. The input for sequencing was peripheral blood, taken from a patient treated with radiotherapy plus ipilimumab. The receptors originated from a human donor with non-small cell lung cancer that progressed on radiotherapy plus ipilimumab.

The DNA of the CDR3 is TGCGCCAGCAGCTTGGAAGGGGGGACTGGAAACACCATATATTTT. It encodes CASSLEGGTGNTIYF. This sequence joins TRBV5-1 and TRBJ1-3, with D maybe TRBD1 (6 bases). The CDR3 is made up of 15 amino acids. With 0 bases removed from V and 2 bases from J, the gap between germline ends came to 9 bases. Germline-derived CDR1 and CDR2 are SGHRS and YFSETQ.

J is TRBJ2-1 and V is TRBV19; D is unresolved. CDR1 LNHDA and CDR2 SQIVND come from the germline V gene (reference sequence). V shed 4 bases and J shed 4 bases, with 14 bases lying between them. The CDR3 spans 15 residues. This CDR3 reads CASSTTHELYNEQFF. As DNA, the CDR3 is TGTGCCAGTAGTACTACCCATGAGTTGTACAATGAGCAGTTCTTC.

This clone was found once. The V gene is TRBV27, the J gene TRBJ1-2; 10 nucleotides line up with TRBD1. The CDR3 spans 15 residues. Per germline, CDR1 MNHEY and CDR2 SMNVEV (reference sequence). After removal of 5 bases from V and 5 bases from J, the junction contained 8 bases not matched to a gene. For the CDR3, the DNA is TGTGCCAGCAGTCTCGGCTCGGGACAGGGGTATGGCTACACCTTC. It encodes CASSLGSGQGYGYTF.

In the case of this clone: The conserved phenylalanine or tryptophan normally closing the CDR3 is absent here, so this likely arose from a read error. No DNA is shown, since the ends of the CDR3 on it are uncertain; the CDR3 is the one TCRdb lists. This chain links TRBV6-5 with TRBJ2-7; the table's D call of TRBD1 was not tested on the DNA. Germline CDR1 and CDR2: MNHEY and SVGAGI. The CDR3 contains 13 residues when both ends are counted. The CDR3 loop reads CASSYSASGQEHL.

The CDR3 DNA follows: TGTGCCAGCAGAACACAGGGGGAAGGTCAGCCCCAGCATTTT. It yields the protein CASRTQGEGQPQHF. The V and J genes are TRBV28 and TRBJ1-5; 8 nucleotides line up with TRBD1. CDR1 and CDR2 (germline): MDHEN, SYDVKM. The CDR3 has 14 residues. J was trimmed by 6 bases and V by 6 bases; bases with no gene match: 7.

This clone was found once. This chain uses TRBV23-1 with TRBJ2-7; D unclear. TRBV23-1 is an ORF, with its function uncertain. Trimming removed 7 bases at V and 0 bases at J, with 19 bases between. The CDR3 is made up of 16 amino acids. CDR3 DNA sequence: TGCGCCAGCATCCCGCGTCTCCACTTCAGCTCCTACGAGCAGTACTTC. Protein sequence: CASIPRLHFSSYEQYF.

V gene TRBV5-1 combines with J gene TRBJ2-3; D is perhaps TRBD1 (6 bases). The CDR3 contains 16 residues. Germline loops: CDR1 SGHRS, CDR2 YFSETQ. Trimming pared 0 bases from V and 3 bases from J, leaving 14 bases between. The CDR3 DNA reads as TGCGCCAGCAGCTTGGATTGGCAGGGGAGTACAGATACGCAGTATTTT. This sequence encodes CASSLDWQGSTDTQYF. The complete variable domain, with remaining parts taken from reference TRBV5-1 and TRBJ2-3, reads KAGVTQTPRYLIKTRGQQVTLSCSPISGHRSVSWYQQTPGQGLQFLFEYFSETQRNKGNFPGRFSGRQFSNSRSEMNVSTLELGDSALYLCASSLDWQGSTDTQYFGPGTRLTVL.

The chain recombines TRBV2 with TRBJ1-4; TRBD1 agrees at 8 bases. The CDR3 runs to 15 residues. Germline V gives CDR1 SNHLY, CDR2 FYNNEI. V trimming: 4 bases; J trimming: 2 bases; junction bases outside the gene matches: 3. The CDR3 here is CASSARTGTNEKLFF. The CDR3 DNA reads TGTGCCAGCAGTGCCAGGACAGGGACTAATGAAAAACTGTTTTTT.

The V gene is TRBV6-5, the J gene TRBJ1-5; 8 bases align to TRBD1. Trimming cost V 5 bases and J 3 bases; bases outside gene matches: 6. This CDR3 is built from 15 residues. Germline V lookup: CDR1 MNHEY, CDR2 SVGAGI. The CDR3, as DNA: TGTGCCAGCAGTCCAACAGGGGGTCTCAATCAGCCCCAGCATTTT. This codes for CASSPTGGLNQPQHF.

The chain links TRBV2 to TRBJ2-5; 11 bases map to TRBD1. The DNA end is more similar to TRBJ2-7, so the J call may be wrong. The CDR3 extends over 14 amino acids. Germline V gives CDR1 SNHLY, CDR2 FYNNEI. CDR3 bases: TGTGCCAGCAGTGCCGGGACAGGGGGGTACGAGCAGTACTTC. It encodes CASSAGTGGYEQYF.

The chain links TRBV7-9 to TRBJ1-2, with D perhaps matching TRBD1 (6 bases). Between the trimmed V and J ends, which lost 5 bases and 7 bases, there was a span of 23 bases. There are 16 residues in the CDR3. Germline assignment: CDR1 SEHNR and CDR2 FQNEAQ (reference sequence). The CDR3 coding sequence is TGTGCCAGCAGCCCACAACAGGGAATAGGGTTTGGTGGCTACACCTTC. It encodes CASSPQQGIGFGGYTF.

The chain links TRBV6-5 to TRBJ2-3; possible D gene TRBD2, 6 bases. Trimming cost V 3 bases and J 0 bases, with 13 bases left between them. CDR3 length: 16 residues. The germline gives CDR1 MNHEY, CDR2 SVGAGI. CDR3 amino acids: CASSYFGGGSTDTQYF. CDR3 bases: TGTGCCAGCAGTTATTTCGGGGGAGGAAGCACAGATACGCAGTATTTT.

The V call is TRBV10-2, the J call TRBJ1-2, with D uncertain. CDR3 length equals 12 residues. In germline, CDR1 is WSHSY, CDR2 SAAADI. Trimming cost V 4 bases and J 6 bases, with 9 bases left between them. Written as DNA, the CDR3 is TGCGCCAGCAGTGTTACGGGCCATGGCTACACCTTC. This encodes CASSVTGHGYTF.